A single sample is the source of the 3 T cell receptor beta chains below, sequenced in a study of blood T cell repertoires in COVID-19. The method was immunoSEQ multiplex PCR; TCRdb's version includes in-frame clones alone and lacks a portion of them. The sample contains under 70,000 clones, around four fifths of which appear only once. Specimen: peripheral blood. These receptors all stem from a human donor in a cohort sampled during active COVID-19.

Points on this clone: Other DNA sequences in this specimen translate into the identical CDR3. V is TRBV20-1 and J is TRBJ2-7; no reliable D call. The germline V and J ends were trimmed by 5 bases and 0 bases, with 5 bases remaining between them. CDR1 and CDR2 (germline): DFQATT, SNEGSKA (reference sequence). CDR3 length equals 11 residues. CDR3 DNA sequence: TGCAGTGCTCTCAGCTCCTACGAGCAGTACTTC. As protein: CSALSSYEQYF.

The chain has TRBV28 and TRBJ1-5; 10 bases match TRBD1. The length of the CDR3 is 15 residues. The germline V gene encodes CDR1 MDHEN and CDR2 SYDVKM. The V gene end was trimmed by 6 bases and the J gene end by 6 bases; junction bases not matched to a gene: 8. The CDR3 reads CASRNRDRGGQPQHF. In DNA, the CDR3 is TGTGCCAGCAGAAACCGGGACAGGGGCGGTCAGCCCCAGCATTTT.

The gene calls are TRBV7-3 and TRBJ2-1, with TRBD1 matching over 8 bases. The V gene's germline CDR1 is SGHTA and CDR2 FQGTGA. CDR3 length equals 14 residues. J gave up 6 bases and V 5 bases, and 6 bases lay outside the gene matches. The CDR3 DNA reads TGTGCCAGCAGCCCTCCCGGGACAGGCAATGAGCAGTTCTTC. The encoded protein is CASSPPGTGNEQFF. Supplemented by reference TRBV7-3 and TRBJ2-1, the full variable domain reads GAGVSQTPSNKVTEKGKYVELRCDPISGHTALYWYRQSLGQGPEFLIYFQGTGAADDSGLPNDRFFAVRPEGSVSTLKIQRTERGDSAVYLCASSPPGTGNEQFFGPGTRLTVL.